This TCR beta chain is drawn from a study of shared clonotypes between healthy human individuals. Looking at the study overall: A donor's plate count was three for CD4 naive and three for CD4 memory; CD8 naive had two and CD8 memory one. General study findings and limits: Among the subsets, naive ones generally showed larger estimated richness than memory ones.

CDR1 SGHDT and CDR2 YYEEEE come from the germline V gene. The CDR3 extends over 14 amino acids. As to this clone: Its antigen is currently unknown. A read error may account for a junction end that differs from germline. This specimen includes other DNA sequences encoding the same CDR3.

The DNA input per sorted-subset replicate PCR was around 200 ng, corresponding to some 30,000 T cell genomes. This table comes from immunoSEQ multiplex PCR, and its TCRdb copy is limited to in-frame clones, with some not included. Of about 2 million clones listed, 85% to 95% were seen once; the top ten hold 0.1% to 0.15%. The sample comprised naive CD4+ T cells sorted from blood. Subset meaning: CD45RA+ positively selected. The TCR sequence derives from a man aged 18 to 29 in good health. The V and J genes are TRBV5-6 and TRBJ1-1; the D is unclear. Written as DNA, the CDR3 is TGTGCCAGCAGTTTGGGCGGGGTTAACACTGAAGCTTTCTTT. Translating it yields CASSLGGVNTEAFF.